This paragraph reports one T cell receptor (beta chain). What this receptor recognizes is not known. Per-base qualities were not stored, and no clone one base away is much larger. This entry comes from a study of T cell repertoires in cytomegalovirus infection (dated by TCRdb to between 2018 and 2021). Turning to the overall study: Recently identified HLA-C-restricted CMV epitopes, whose presentation resists viral immunomodulation, were targeted by peptide stimulations together with well-studied HLA-B-restricted epitopes. Donor HLA type was relevant to the analysis, as public TCR beta signatures indicated carriage of CMV infection together with the matching HLA type. The investigation overall reported the following: Carriers of CMV infection plus the relevant HLA type were discriminated by the cumulative frequency of public TCR beta family members in the study cohort and in an independent roughly 340-donor cohort. The ex vivo response was dominated by HLA-C-restricted CMV-specific TCR beta clonotypes, which also provided the single most frequent clonotype in two of eight donors.

Sequencing was performed on an Illumina HiSeq 1500. TCRdb's own reprocessing of the public reads used fastp at Q25 and MiXCR and kept productive beta chains. Each record represents a unique CDR3 protein, reported with the most common genes and DNA among its rows. The sample table holds roughly 120,000 distinct CDR3 sequences, of which about 30% were seen once. About 81% of the sample goes to the ten largest clones. What the treatment or condition label conveys for this sample: in vitro stimulation with specific CMV peptide epitopes to enrich CMV-specific T cells. The sample here was CD8+ T cells from cultured PBMCs, taken from culture after CMV antigen stimulation. The source of this sequence is a human donor in good health (CMV status not recorded). Some clones in this sample may be carry-over from other donors' samples.

The CDR3 protein is CATSEAGGTLNNEQFF. The nucleotides are TGTGCCACCAGTGAGGCCGGGGGGACGTTGAACAATGAGCAGTTCTTC. The chain is assembled from TRBV24-1 and TRBJ2-1; TRBD2 agrees with 7 junctional bases. The germline V gene supplies CDR1 KGHDR and CDR2 SFDVKD. Here V drops 4 bases and J drops 5 bases, and the junction holds 10 bases not matched to any gene. The CDR3 has 16 amino acids, counting the end cysteine and phenylalanine. The kept DNA is CDR3 alone, 48 bases in frame from the first base.